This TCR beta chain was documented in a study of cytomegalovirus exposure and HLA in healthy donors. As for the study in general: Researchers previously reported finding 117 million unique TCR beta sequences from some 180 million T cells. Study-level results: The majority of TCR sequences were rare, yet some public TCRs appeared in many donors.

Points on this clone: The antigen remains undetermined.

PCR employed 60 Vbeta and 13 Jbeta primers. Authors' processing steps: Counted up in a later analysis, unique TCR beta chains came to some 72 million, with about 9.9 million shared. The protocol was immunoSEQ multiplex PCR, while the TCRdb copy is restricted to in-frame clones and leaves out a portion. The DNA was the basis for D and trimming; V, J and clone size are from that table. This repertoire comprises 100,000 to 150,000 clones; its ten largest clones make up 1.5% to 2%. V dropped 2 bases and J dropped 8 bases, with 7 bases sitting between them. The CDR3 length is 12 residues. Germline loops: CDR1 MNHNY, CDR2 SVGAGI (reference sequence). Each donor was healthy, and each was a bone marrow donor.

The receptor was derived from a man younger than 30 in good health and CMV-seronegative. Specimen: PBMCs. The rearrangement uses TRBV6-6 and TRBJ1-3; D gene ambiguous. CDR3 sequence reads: CASSYTRDTIYF. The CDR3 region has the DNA TGTGCCAGCAGTTACACCCGGGACACCATATATTTT.